This T cell receptor beta chain was sequenced during a study of response to subunit inactivated influenza vaccine. TCRdb called the RT-PCR reads again in MiXCR, with one record for every CDR3 protein. The table records about 780,000 distinct CDR3 sequences, less than 20% of them present only once. This clonotype was recorded a few times. Its matching antigen is unknown. Germline V CDR1 and CDR2: SGHTA, FQGNSA. The CDR3 has 15 amino acids. V gave up 7 bases and J gave up 5 bases; unmatched junction bases: 10. Study observations and caveats: After each seasonal influenza vaccination, few new T cells are recruited, the authors suggested.

The receptor was derived from a man in his fifties who received an inactivated influenza vaccine. The sequencing here drew on PBMCs from blood, taken roughly 5 days after vaccination. The chain joins TRBV7-2 to TRBJ2-1; 8 nucleotides line up with TRBD1. The CDR3 here is CASTQDRVGHNEQFF. The DNA of the CDR3 is TGTGCCAGCACTCAGGACAGGGTGGGCCACAATGAGCAGTTCTTC.